Below, 23 T cell receptor beta chains from the same sample are listed, as sequenced in a study of beta chain features in type 1 diabetes. Study-wide results and caveats: All four CD4+ subsets from Type 1 diabetes patients carried moderately but significantly shorter TCRB CDR3s.

These receptors' targets are unknown. The whole isolated RNA underwent reverse transcription, so sequencing captured expressed TCRB transcripts. TCRdb's table, derived via immunoSEQ multiplex PCR, lists solely in-frame clones and lacks some. The repertoire has around 150,000 clones, approximately 10% of them found once; the top ten carry under 0.55%. Sequenced: central memory CD4+ T cells from blood. The receptors originated from a man aged 25 to 40 with type 1 diabetes.

The gene calls are TRBV23-1 and TRBJ2-7, with a tentative D call TRBD2 (5 bases). TRBV23-1 counts as an open reading frame of uncertain function. The ends were cut back, 8 bases at V and 3 bases at J, with 26 bases in the middle. The CDR3 sequence is 17 residues long. The CDR3 reads CASQASYRRENRYEQYF. For the CDR3, the DNA is TGCGCCAGCCAAGCGTCCTACCGTAGGGAGAATCGCTACGAGCAGTACTTC.

This clone was detected only a few times. V usage is TRBV29-1 and J usage is TRBJ2-1; 9 bases line up with TRBD1. The CDR3 is made up of 13 amino acids. The V gene end was trimmed by 5 bases and the J gene end by 8 bases; junction bases not matched to a gene: 7. Per germline, CDR1 SQVTM and CDR2 ANQGSEA. Written as DNA, the CDR3 is TGCAGCGTTCCCGGGACAGGGTTCGATGAGCAGTTCTTC. Translating gives CSVPGTGFDEQFF.

This clone has more than one count but fewer than ten. J is TRBJ2-1 and V is TRBV21-1; TRBD2, as called in the table, went unchecked against the DNA. TRBV21-1 corresponds to a pseudogene. This CDR3 is built from 16 residues. The CDR3: CASSKARRRSYNEQFF. The DNA for the CDR3 is TGTGCCAGCAGCAAAGCGCGGAGGAGATCCTACAATGAGCAGTTCTTC.

CDR3 amino acids: CAILGGNTEAFF. Here the CDR3 DNA reads TGTGCCATCCTAGGGGGTAACACTGAAGCTTTCTTT. This chain joins TRBV28 and TRBJ1-1; possibly TRBD1 for D (6 bases). This CDR3 is 12 amino acids long. V was clipped by 10 bases and J by 2 bases, with 11 bases between them. Germline CDR1 is MDHEN and CDR2 is SYDVKM.

This clone came up a few times. CDR3 region: CASSYPTTGGERETQYF. The CDR3 region has the DNA TGTGCCAGCAGCTACCCCACGACAGGGGGTGAGCGGGAGACCCAGTACTTC. This chain links TRBV7-9 with TRBJ2-5; 9 bases align to TRBD1. CDR3 size: 17 residues. The germline V gene has CDR1 SEHNR and CDR2 FQNEAQ (reference sequence). With V trimmed by 4 bases and J by 5 bases, 14 bases remained unmatched.

The table lists this clone with a few counts. The chain carries TRBV9 and TRBJ2-5; 10 bases map to TRBD2. V trimming: 4 bases; J trimming: 4 bases; junction bases outside the gene matches: 10. Looked up from germline, CDR1 is SGDLS and CDR2 is YYNGEE. CDR3 length: 16 residues. The DNA of the CDR3 is TGTGCCAGCAGCCCCGAGGGTAGCGGGAGGAGAGAGACCCAGTACTTC. It is translated as CASSPEGSGRRETQYF.

This CDR3 is CASSYRFVQYF. Here the CDR3 DNA reads TGTGCCAGCAGCTACAGGTTCGTGCAGTACTTC. V and J are TRBV7-2 and TRBJ2-7, with D perhaps TRBD1 (5 bases). V lost 4 bases and J 9 bases, leaving 10 bases between the germline ends. CDR3 length: 11 amino acids. The V gene's germline CDR1 is SGHTA and CDR2 FQGNSA.

In DNA, the CDR3 is TGCGCCAGCAGCTTGGGGGCAGGGGGCTATGAAAAACTGTTTTTT. As protein: CASSLGAGGYEKLFF. The chain uses TRBV5-1 and TRBJ1-4; TRBD1 agrees at 8 bases. V lost 0 bases, J lost 6 bases, and 4 bases stayed unmatched. CDR3 length: 15 residues. Germline V CDR1 and CDR2: SGHRS, YFSETQ. The full variable domain, its missing parts supplied by reference TRBV5-1 and TRBJ1-4, is KAGVTQTPRYLIKTRGQQVTLSCSPISGHRSVSWYQQTPGQGLQFLFEYFSETQRNKGNFPGRFSGRQFSNSRSEMNVSTLELGDSALYLCASSLGAGGYEKLFFGSGTQLSVL.

The chain carries TRBV7-7 and TRBJ2-1; the match to TRBD2 covers 8 bases. This CDR3 region has 15 residues. Trimming took 6 bases from V and 6 from J; bases not matched to a gene: 10. CDR1 is SSHAT and CDR2 is FNYEAQ in the germline V gene (reference sequence). CDR3 region: CASSPDYGLANEQFF. CDR3 sequence (DNA): TGTGCCAGCAGTCCTGATTATGGACTAGCCAATGAGCAGTTCTTC.

The V and J genes are TRBV7-9 and TRBJ2-7; D call uncertain. Per germline, CDR1 SEHNR and CDR2 FQNEAQ (reference sequence). V shed 3 bases and J shed 6 bases, with 9 bases lying between them. This CDR3 spans 12 amino acids. CDR3 coding DNA: TGTGCCAGCAGCTTGCTGACGGGCGAGCAGTACTTC. Translation gives CASSLLTGEQYF.

This clone was recorded a few times. V and J are TRBV29-1 and TRBJ2-3; D is uncertain. Germline assignment: CDR1 SQVTM and CDR2 ANQGSEA. The CDR3 is 12 amino acids. Trimming removed 0 bases from V and 3 bases from J, with 4 bases in between. For the CDR3, the DNA is TGCAGCGTTGAAGATCCAACAGATACGCAGTATTTT. As protein: CSVEDPTDTQYF.

V is TRBV29-1 and J is TRBJ1-1; D is ambiguous. This CDR3 is built from 12 residues. Germline V gene data show CDR1 as SQVTM and CDR2 as ANQGSEA. Trimming cost V 7 bases and J 1 base, with 10 bases left between them. The CDR3 region has the DNA TGCAGCGCTCAACTGAGGAACACTGAAGCTTTCTTT. Amino acids: CSAQLRNTEAFF.

The table lists this clone with a few counts. The V and J genes are TRBV5-6 and TRBJ2-5; 8 bases fit TRBD1. Germline lookup yields CDR1 SGHDT and CDR2 YYEEEE. This CDR3 region has 15 residues. With V trimmed by 4 bases and J by 0 bases, 5 bases remained unmatched. This CDR3 is CASSRGQVYQETQYF. In nucleotides, the CDR3 is TGTGCCAGCAGCCGGGGACAGGTGTACCAAGAGACCCAGTACTTC.

This sequence joins TRBV7-2 and TRBJ1-5, with D tentatively TRBD1 (5 bases). CDR3 length: 15 residues. Trimming took 2 bases from V and 2 from J, leaving 10 bases between them. Germline-derived CDR1 and CDR2 are SGHTA and FQGNSA. For the CDR3, the DNA is TGTGCCAGCAGCTTATTAGGGGCCGGCAATCAGCCCCAGCATTTT. As protein: CASSLLGAGNQPQHF.

The genes are TRBV7-9 and TRBJ1-1, with D perhaps TRBD1 (6 bases). The CDR3 has 14 amino acids. The ends were cut back, 6 bases at V and 3 bases at J, with 14 bases in the middle. Per germline, CDR1 SEHNR and CDR2 FQNEAQ (reference sequence). The CDR3 coding sequence is TGTGCCAGCAGTTCACAGGGCTCTTACACTGAAGCTTTCTTT. It translates to CASSSQGSYTEAFF.

This clone was observed a few times. This sequence joins TRBV6-6 and TRBJ1-2; 8 bases are a match to TRBD1. V shed 5 bases and J 7 bases; nucleotides not matched to a gene: 6. The CDR3 extends over 13 amino acids. Germline-derived CDR1 and CDR2 are MNHNY and SVGAGI (reference sequence). The CDR3 region is CASSPQGDTGYTF. The CDR3 DNA sequence: TGTGCCAGCAGTCCACAGGGGGATACTGGCTACACCTTC.

V gene TRBV7-2 combines with J gene TRBJ2-1; 10 nucleotides match TRBD1. CDR3 length: 14 amino acids. J gave up 6 bases and V 5 bases, and 4 bases lay outside the gene matches. Germline V gives CDR1 SGHTA, CDR2 FQGNSA. The CDR3 bases are TGTGCCAGCAGCGCCGGACAGGGGGGCAATGAGCAGTTCTTC. This codes for CASSAGQGGNEQFF.

This clone was counted a few times. At the DNA level, this CDR3 is encoded by other sequences in the same sample as well. V usage is TRBV19 and J usage is TRBJ1-1; tentative D call: TRBD1 (5 bases). This CDR3 has 12 amino acids. Germline CDR1 and CDR2: LNHDA and SQIVND (reference sequence). V was shortened by 5 bases and J by 3 bases, with 7 bases between the two germline ends. This chain's CDR3 is CASSEGDTEAFF. For the CDR3, the DNA is TGTGCCAGTAGTGAAGGGGACACTGAAGCTTTCTTT.

This clone was counted only a few times. The chain links TRBV28 to TRBJ1-2; no firm D call. Germline lookup yields CDR1 MDHEN and CDR2 SYDVKM. The CDR3 is 13 amino acids. V was pared by 2 bases and J by 3 bases, with 7 bases between. CDR3 loop: CASSLIQDYGYTF. The CDR3 DNA sequence: TGTGCCAGCAGTTTAATCCAGGACTATGGCTACACCTTC.

This chain links TRBV5-4 with TRBJ2-1; 12 positions agree with TRBD1. Germline V gene data show CDR1 as SGHNT and CDR2 as YYREEE (reference sequence). The CDR3 extends over 16 amino acids. Trimming cost V 4 bases and J 4 bases; bases outside gene matches: 6. In nucleotides, the CDR3 is TGTGCCAGCAGCCCGGGACAGGGGGCGCGGTACAATGAGCAGTTCTTC. Translating it yields CASSPGQGARYNEQFF.

The chain uses TRBV19 and TRBJ2-7, with a tentative D call TRBD1 (6 bases). The length of the CDR3 is 12 residues. The V gene's germline CDR1 is LNHDA and CDR2 SQIVND (reference sequence). Trimming took off 10 bases at V and 7 bases at J, with 17 bases between the two ends. In nucleotides, the CDR3 is TGTGCCACGGGGTCCAGGGGTCGGGAGCAGTACTTC. As protein: CATGSRGREQYF.

The chain links TRBV11-2 to TRBJ1-1; no reliable D call. This CDR3 is built from 11 residues. The germline V gene has CDR1 SGHAT and CDR2 FQNNGV. The V end lost 3 bases, the J end lost 3 bases, and 2 bases lay between the germline ends. In nucleotides, the CDR3 is TGTGCCAGCAGCTTCGACACTGAAGCTTTCTTT. Its translation: CASSFDTEAFF.

The genes are TRBV4-1 and TRBJ2-2; possible D gene TRBD1, 7 bases. CDR3 length: 15 residues. The germline gives CDR1 MGHRA, CDR2 YSYEKL. V dropped 4 bases and J dropped 4 bases, with 13 bases sitting between them. CDR3 nucleotide sequence: TGCGCCAGCAGCCCCCAGGGGGGTAGCACCGGGGAGCTGTTTTTT. It translates to CASSPQGGSTGELFF.